This T cell receptor (beta chain) emerged from a study of cytomegalovirus exposure and HLA in healthy donors. General study findings and limits: Reportedly, a later analysis found an Asian-associated ancestry cluster had fewer N-insertions than the approximately 670-donor mean. Further analysis was carried out later, and it showed several of the most significant clusters appearing linked to common viral pathogens. In a later analysis, CMV-associated beta chains were mostly HLA-associated, it appeared.

As for this clone: Its antigen is still unknown.

The primer mix had 60 Vbeta and 13 Jbeta primers. Produced via immunoSEQ multiplex PCR; TCRdb's table is partial and in-frame only. The sample records roughly 98,000 clones, 65% to 85% being singletons. The specimen sequenced was PBMCs. This TCR came from a female donor in good health and CMV-seropositive.

CDR3 in DNA: TGTGCCAGCAGCTTTGCAGGGATGACTGAAGCTTTCTTT. Amino acid sequence: CASSFAGMTEAFF. The chain recombines TRBV7-2 with TRBJ1-1; a possible D gene is TRBD1 (5 bases). The CDR3 is 13 amino acids. CDR1 and CDR2 (germline): SGHTA, FQGNSA. Trimming pared 3 bases from V and 5 bases from J, leaving 10 bases between.